This TCR beta chain was documented in a study of Graves' ophthalmopathy and Graves' hyperthyroidism. The V gene end was trimmed by 3 bases and the J gene end by 6 bases; junction bases not matched to a gene: 8. Germline lookup yields CDR1 SEHNR and CDR2 FQNEAQ (reference sequence). CDR3 length equals 15 residues. Amplification of TCR beta CDR3 regions used RNA transcripts. First-round RT-PCR with HTBI primers preceded a second-round multiplex PCR. One entry per CDR3 protein, called by TCRdb with MiXCR from the multiplex PCR reads. Seen here are 600,000 to 700,000 distinct CDR3 sequences, just over 40% observed once, and the top ten hold about 3.3%. This clonotype has a count of ten or more.

The sample comprised peripheral blood. This chain links TRBV7-9 with TRBJ1-2; 9 nucleotides align to TRBD1. The TCR comes from an adult man with Graves' ophthalmopathy. The CDR3 DNA sequence: TGTGCCAGCAGCTTCCACAGGGGGCGCGTGAATGGCTACACCTTC. Translated, it gives CASSFHRGRVNGYTF.